The 20 T cell receptor beta chains given below trace back to one sample, sequenced in a study of control samples from healthy donors and cancer patients. Clones were sequenced by immunoSEQ multiplex PCR, and TCRdb holds only the in-frame ones, with some missing. The data contain over 150,000 clones, about 91% of them singletons. Specimen: blood. Receptors were obtained from a middle-aged woman in good health.

The chain employs TRBV11-2 and TRBJ1-4, with 7 bases aligning to TRBD1. This CDR3 has 16 residues. Trimming took 4 bases from V and 2 from J; bases not matched to a gene: 7. Looked up from germline, CDR1 is SGHAT and CDR2 is FQNNGV. The CDR3 reads CASSWTGVPTNEKLFF. For the CDR3, the DNA is TGTGCCAGCAGCTGGACAGGAGTCCCGACTAATGAAAAACTGTTTTTT.

The CDR3 DNA is TGTGCTAGTGGTGGTGGGGTAGGGAGGGATCAGCCCCAGCATTTT. Amino acid sequence: CASGGGVGRDQPQHF. The chain carries TRBV12-5 and TRBJ1-5, with unresolved D. Trimming removed 5 bases at V and 5 bases at J, with 16 bases between. The CDR3 sequence is 15 residues long. Germline V CDR1 and CDR2: LGHNT, FRNRAP.

The chain couples TRBV10-1 to TRBJ2-1; D perhaps matches TRBD2 (6 bases). The CDR3 runs 14 residues. Trimming pared 4 bases from V and 1 base from J, leaving 8 bases between. Germline V lookup: CDR1 WNHNN, CDR2 SYGVQD (reference sequence). Written as DNA, the CDR3 is TGCGCCAGCAGTGTGGGGGGATCCTACAATGAGCAGTTCTTC. This gives the protein CASSVGGSYNEQFF.

The CDR3, as DNA: TGTGCCAGCAGTTTATGGGGGCGATACGAGCAGTACTTC. This sequence encodes CASSLWGRYEQYF. This sequence joins TRBV12-3 or TRBV12-4 and TRBJ2-7; D is perhaps TRBD1 (6 bases). This CDR3 is 13 amino acids long. The V end lost 2 bases, the J end lost 4 bases, and 9 bases lay between the germline ends.

This chain connects TRBV7-6 to TRBJ2-1; D possibly matches TRBD1 or TRBD2 (7 bases each). Germline V gene sequence: CDR1 SGHVS, CDR2 FNYEAQ. Between the trimmed V and J ends, which lost 6 bases and 4 bases, there was a span of 16 bases. The CDR3 sequence is 15 residues long. DNA of the CDR3: TGTGCCAGCAGTCATGCAGGGGGGGAATACAATGAGCAGTTCTTC. It is translated as CASSHAGGEYNEQFF.

The rearrangement links TRBV5-8 to TRBJ1-5; maybe TRBD1 (5 bases). Germline V gene data show CDR1 as SGHTS and CDR2 as YDEGEE. The CDR3 is 14 amino acids. The V end was cut by 0 bases, the J end by 1 base, with 5 bases between. Written as DNA, the CDR3 is TGTGCCAGCAGCTTGGGACAGAGCAATCAGCCCCAGCATTTT. This codes for CASSLGQSNQPQHF.

The gene calls are TRBV28 and TRBJ1-2; TRBD1 aligns across 9 bases. CDR1 is MDHEN, CDR2 SYDVKM, per germline. The CDR3 totals 15 residues. Germline trimming cut 4 bases from V and 5 bases from J; bases unmatched to any gene: 8. The CDR3 spells CASSSRGTGRYGYTF. The CDR3 DNA reads TGTGCCAGCAGTTCCAGGGGGACAGGGAGGTATGGCTACACCTTC.

The chain couples TRBV7-9 to TRBJ1-1; possible D gene TRBD1, 5 bases. V was clipped by 1 base and J by 5 bases, with 8 bases between them. The CDR3 contains 13 residues. Per germline, CDR1 SEHNR and CDR2 FQNEAQ (reference sequence). The CDR3 DNA follows: TGTGCCAGCAGCTTAGAGGGGCCGACTGAAGCTTTCTTT. Amino acids: CASSLEGPTEAFF.

CDR3 DNA sequence: TGTGCCAGTAATAGGGCACCGGGTCGGGAAGCTTTCTTT. Translated, it gives CASNRAPGREAFF. V is TRBV19 and J is TRBJ1-1, with D unclear. CDR3 size: 13 residues. The V gene's germline CDR1 is LNHDA and CDR2 SQIVND (reference sequence). V was trimmed by 7 bases and J by 8 bases, leaving 17 bases between them.

The V and J genes are TRBV18 and TRBJ2-7; 9 bases match TRBD1. V lost 3 bases to trimming and J lost 5 bases; unmatched junction nucleotides: 5. The germline V gene has CDR1 KGHSH and CDR2 LQKENI. The CDR3 consists of 14 residues. The CDR3 DNA reads as TGTGCCAGCTCACCCGGGACAGGGTCGGACGAGCAGTACTTC. As protein: CASSPGTGSDEQYF.

CDR3 amino acids: CASSVGTGRYGYTF. Here the CDR3 DNA reads TGTGCCAGCAGCGTAGGGACAGGAAGATATGGCTACACCTTC. This chain joins TRBV9 and TRBJ1-2; TRBD1 aligns across 7 bases. Trimming removed 0 bases from V and 5 bases from J; junction bases left unmatched: 4. The CDR3 is 14 amino acids. CDR1 SGDLS and CDR2 YYNGEE come from the germline V gene.

The chain couples TRBV7-9 to TRBJ2-5; D gene unclear. Germline CDR1 SEHNR, CDR2 FQNEAQ (reference sequence). V was shortened by 3 bases and J by 0 bases, with 11 bases between the two germline ends. The CDR3 is made up of 15 amino acids. CDR3: CASSFLAWYQETQYF. The CDR3, as DNA: TGTGCCAGCAGCTTTTTGGCTTGGTACCAAGAGACCCAGTACTTC.

The chain joins TRBV18 to TRBJ1-3, with 9 bases identical to TRBD1. With 4 bases clipped from V and 4 bases from J, the junction kept 5 bases outside the gene matches. Germline CDR1 and CDR2: KGHSH and LQKENI. The CDR3 sequence is 15 residues long. The CDR3 region has the DNA TGTGCCAGCTCACTACAGGGGGCTGCGGGAAACACCATATATTTT. It encodes CASSLQGAAGNTIYF.

This clone showed up just a few times. This chain links TRBV12-3 or TRBV12-4 with TRBJ1-2; maybe TRBD1 (6 bases). CDR3 size: 11 residues. V lost 6 bases, J lost 6 bases, and 8 bases lay in between. The CDR3 protein is CASRNRDGYTF. CDR3 bases: TGTGCCAGCAGAAACAGGGATGGCTACACCTTC.

V is TRBV18 and J is TRBJ2-7, with 7 nucleotides matching TRBD1. Germline V lookup: CDR1 KGHSH, CDR2 LQKENI. CDR3 length equals 15 residues. V shed 4 bases and J 1 base; nucleotides not matched to a gene: 7. This chain's CDR3 is CASSRETGFSYEQYF. CDR3 DNA: TGTGCCAGCTCACGGGAGACAGGGTTTTCCTACGAGCAGTACTTC.

The gene calls are TRBV29-1 and TRBJ1-4; 7 bases map to TRBD1. J lost 4 bases, V lost 7 bases, and 9 bases had no gene match. Germline CDR1 is SQVTM and CDR2 is ANQGSEA. CDR3 length equals 14 residues. CDR3 amino acids: CSAYTGALNEKLFF. The CDR3, as DNA: TGCAGCGCTTACACAGGGGCACTTAATGAAAAACTGTTTTTT.

The V call is TRBV2, the J call TRBJ1-2, with D unclear. This CDR3 spans 14 amino acids. Germline CDR1 SNHLY, CDR2 FYNNEI. Deletions cut 8 bases from V and 4 bases from J, with 17 bases between. CDR3 region: CASRETAQIYGYTF. In DNA, the CDR3 is TGTGCCAGCCGAGAGACCGCCCAGATCTATGGCTACACCTTC.

The chain is built from TRBV3-1 (or the pseudogene TRBV3-2) and TRBJ2-1; no reliable D call. Germline V gene sequence: CDR1 LGHDT, CDR2 YNNKEL (reference sequence). CDR3 length equals 15 residues. V was shortened by 0 bases and J by 0 bases, with 6 bases between the two germline ends. The CDR3 nucleotides read TGTGCCAGCAGCCAAGACGGATTCTCCTACAATGAGCAGTTCTTC. Translation: CASSQDGFSYNEQFF.

This sequence joins TRBV27 and TRBJ2-7, with 9 nucleotides matching TRBD1. The length of the CDR3 is 13 residues. Germline lookup yields CDR1 MNHEY and CDR2 SMNVEV (reference sequence). Unmatched junction bases numbered 2, after V lost 6 bases and J lost 2 bases. CDR3 sequence reads: CASSRQGAYEQYF. CDR3 nucleotide sequence: TGTGCCAGCAGCCGACAGGGGGCCTACGAGCAGTACTTC.

The rearrangement links TRBV3-1 (or the pseudogene TRBV3-2) to TRBJ1-2, with D unclear. The germline V gene has CDR1 LGHDT and CDR2 YNNKEL (reference sequence). CDR3 size: 15 residues. Trimming shortened V by 3 bases and J by 0 bases, and 11 bases separated the two germline ends. CDR3 sequence (DNA): TGTGCCAGCAGCCAGGGCCTCAAAGCTAACTATGGCTACACCTTC. It yields the protein CASSQGLKANYGYTF.